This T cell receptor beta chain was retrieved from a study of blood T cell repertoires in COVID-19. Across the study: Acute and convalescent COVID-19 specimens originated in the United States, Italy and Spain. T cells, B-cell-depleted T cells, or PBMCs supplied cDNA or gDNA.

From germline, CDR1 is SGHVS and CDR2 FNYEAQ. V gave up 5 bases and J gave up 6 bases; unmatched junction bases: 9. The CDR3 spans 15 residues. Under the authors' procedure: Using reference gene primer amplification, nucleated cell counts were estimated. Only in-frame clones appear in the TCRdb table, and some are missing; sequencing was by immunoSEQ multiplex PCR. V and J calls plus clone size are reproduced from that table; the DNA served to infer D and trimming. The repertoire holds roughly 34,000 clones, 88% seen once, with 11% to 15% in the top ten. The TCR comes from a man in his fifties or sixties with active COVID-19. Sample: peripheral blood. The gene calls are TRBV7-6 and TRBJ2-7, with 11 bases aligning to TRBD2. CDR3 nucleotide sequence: TGTGCCAGCAGCCCCTCGACTAGCGGGATTCTCGAGCAGTACTTC. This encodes CASSPSTSGILEQYF.